This T cell receptor (beta chain) was sequenced in a study of neurological immune-mediated disorders. General study results and limits: The study phylogenetically grouped the repertoires of 18 of 34 multiple sclerosis patients into one related-CDR3 cluster, a possible signature. HTLV-1-associated myelopathy ranked highest for TCR clonal expansion and multiple sclerosis lowest, beneath healthy controls.

By 5'RACE with 10-nucleotide random UMIs, the cDNA was made. A single run covered 15-18 subjects with over 190 million TCR-beta sequences. One entry per CDR3 protein, called by TCRdb with MiXCR from the 5' RACE reads. The data show tens of thousands of distinct CDR3 sequences, 3.5% to 5% seen once. This CDR3 has 19 amino acids. The germline gives CDR1 LGHDT, CDR2 YNNKEL (reference sequence). With V trimmed by 0 bases and J by 0 bases, 11 bases remained unmatched. At least ten counts were recorded for this clonotype. Its antigen remains unidentified. What was sequenced was PBMCs. The chain has TRBV3-1 and TRBJ1-3; 7 bases agree with TRBD1. This receptor was taken from a man aged 45-65 years with multiple sclerosis. CDR3 coding DNA: TGTGCCAGCAGCCAAGATACTTGGGAGGGGGCCTACTCTGGAAACACCATATATTTT. Translating gives CASSQDTWEGAYSGNTIYF. The entire variable domain, with the rest obtained from reference TRBV3-1 and TRBJ1-3, is as follows: DTAVSQTPKYLVTQMGNDKSIKCEQNLGHDTMYWYKQDSKKFLKIMFSYNNKELIINETVPNRFSPKSPDKAHLNLHINSLELGDSAVYFCASSQDTWEGAYSGNTIYFGEGSWLTVV.